These 28 T cell receptor beta chains originate from one sample sequenced in a study of T cell changes during pregnancy in multiple sclerosis (dated by TCRdb to between 2017 and 2020). To prepare the library, the immunoSEQ multiplex PCR assay was applied. In TCRdb, the immuneACCESS table is reduced to in-frame sequences with V and J assigned. These tables do not hold every clone; where another copy was compared, an unresolved V gene accounts for under half, and the others remain unexplained. The sample table holds about 59,000 clones, of which around 87% were seen once. Under 5.5% of the sample goes to the ten largest clones. Sequenced sample: peripheral blood from another person, used as feeder cells. The receptor set was obtained from a human donor whose cells served as feeder cells for cultures in a pregnancy study.

This clone was observed once. This chain joins TRBV28 and TRBJ1-6; 7 bases map to TRBD1. With 4 bases clipped from V and 8 bases from J, the junction kept 11 bases outside the gene matches. Germline values: CDR1 MDHEN, CDR2 SYDVKM. The length of the CDR3 is 16 residues. The CDR3 loop reads CASSSPGQWTHSPLHF. CDR3 in DNA: TGTGCCAGCAGTTCACCGGGACAGTGGACGCATTCACCCCTCCACTTT. Filled out from reference TRBV28 and TRBJ1-6, the complete variable domain reads DVKVTQSSRYLVKRTGEKVFLECVQDMDHENMFWYRQDPGLGLRLIYFSYDVKMKEKGDIPEGYSVSREKKERFSLILESASTNQTSMYLCASSSPGQWTHSPLHFGNGTRLTVT.

This clone was seen only a few times. Different DNA sequences within this sample yield the same CDR3. This chain uses TRBV4-3 with TRBJ1-1; D is perhaps TRBD1 (6 bases). Looked up from germline, CDR1 is LGHNA and CDR2 is YSLEER. The V end was cut by 3 bases, the J end by 1 base, with 6 bases between. The CDR3 consists of 13 residues. The CDR3: CASSQTGNTEAFF. The CDR3 region has the DNA TGCGCCAGCAGCCAGACAGGGAACACTGAAGCTTTCTTT.

The chain combines TRBV7-2 with TRBJ2-7; 14 bases match TRBD2. From germline, CDR1 is SGHTA and CDR2 FQGNSA. This CDR3 has 16 amino acids. Trimming took 5 bases from V and 0 from J; bases not matched to a gene: 3. CDR3 coding DNA: TGTGCCAGCAGCACCGGACTAGCGGGAGGCTCCTACGAGCAGTACTTC. Translating it yields CASSTGLAGGSYEQYF.

This clone was observed a handful of times. The chain carries TRBV11-2 and TRBJ1-4; D not resolved. V was pared by 5 bases and J by 5 bases, with 9 bases between. The CDR3 contains 13 residues. Per the germline V gene, CDR1 is SGHAT and CDR2 is FQNNGV. The CDR3 nucleotides are TGTGCCAGCAGCCGAAACAGAAATGAAAAACTGTTTTTT. It codes for CASSRNRNEKLFF.

CDR3 nucleotide sequence: TGTGCCAGCAGTGGACAGGGTGACACTGAAGCTTTCTTT. This sequence encodes CASSGQGDTEAFF. V and J are TRBV6-1 and TRBJ1-1; 7 bases map to TRBD1. There are 13 residues in the CDR3. The V gene end was trimmed by 4 bases and the J gene end by 3 bases; junction bases not matched to a gene: 2. Germline assignment: CDR1 MNHNS and CDR2 SASEGT.

This clone was counted a single time. V is TRBV27 and J is TRBJ2-7; D gene uncertain. The ends were cut back, 6 bases at V and 2 bases at J, with 8 bases in the middle. From germline, CDR1 is MNHEY and CDR2 SMNVEV (reference sequence). This CDR3 has 12 amino acids. This CDR3 is CASRRAAYEQYF. The CDR3, as DNA: TGTGCCAGCAGACGGGCAGCCTACGAGCAGTACTTC.

J is TRBJ2-3 and V is TRBV5-1; D could derive from TRBD1 or TRBD2 (6 bases each). Looked up from germline, CDR1 is SGHRS and CDR2 is YFSETQ. The CDR3 contains 15 residues. V lost 1 base and J lost 5, with 14 bases in between. This CDR3 is CASSLRGAEIDTQYF. CDR3 bases: TGCGCCAGCAGCTTGAGGGGGGCTGAGATAGATACGCAGTATTTT.

Comments on this clone: The germline gene is not matched at one end of the junction; a read error may be the cause. V gene TRBV7-3 combines with J gene TRBJ2-2; D tentatively reads TRBD1 or TRBD2 (6 bases each). The germline CDR1 and CDR2 sequences are SGHTA and FQGTGA. This CDR3 has 16 amino acids. CDR3 residues: CASTLGGGSNTGELFF. The CDR3 nucleotides read TGTGCCAGCACCTTAGGAGGGGGGTCGAACACCGGGGAGCTGTTTTTT.

The V call is TRBV2, the J call TRBJ2-2, with D possibly being TRBD2 (6 bases). The CDR3 covers 15 residues. Germline values: CDR1 SNHLY, CDR2 FYNNEI. Trimming removed 8 bases at V and 7 bases at J, with 20 bases between. In nucleotides, the CDR3 is TGTGCCAGCTTGGGGGGTCAGGGTGGGTTCGGGGAGCTGTTTTTT. Translation: CASLGGQGGFGELFF.

V gene TRBV2 combines with J gene TRBJ1-6, with no clear D. V was cut by 10 bases and J by 7 bases, with 14 bases left in between. From germline, CDR1 is SNHLY and CDR2 FYNNEI. The CDR3 spans 13 residues. CDR3 nucleotide sequence: TGTGCCACCGACACCGGAAAAAATTCACCCCTCCACTTT. Translating gives CATDTGKNSPLHF.

This clone was counted a single time. This rearrangement joins TRBV9 to TRBJ2-3; D remains unclear. Germline V gene lookup returns CDR1 SGDLS and CDR2 YYNGEE. V lost 3 bases and J lost 0, with 2 bases in between. The length of the CDR3 is 12 residues. CDR3 sequence (DNA): TGTGCCAGCAGCGCAAGCACAGATACGCAGTATTTT. As protein: CASSASTDTQYF.

The chain joins TRBV11-2 to TRBJ1-6; D is unresolved. The V gene lost 5 bases and the J gene lost 6 bases, with 11 bases spanning the gap. Germline V gene lookup returns CDR1 SGHAT and CDR2 FQNNGV. The CDR3 length is 14 residues. In nucleotides, the CDR3 is TGTGCCAGCAGCAAGGGCCTGGGTAATTCACCCCTCCACTTT. It yields the protein CASSKGLGNSPLHF.

The chain employs TRBV9 and TRBJ2-3, with D perhaps being TRBD1 or TRBD2 (5 bases each). CDR1 is SGDLS and CDR2 is YYNGEE in the germline V gene. The CDR3 is 16 residues long. V lost 2 bases to trimming and J lost 5 bases, with 18 bases between them. The CDR3 DNA is TGTGCCAGCAGCGTCCCCGGGACCCGAGATCGAGATACGCAGTATTTT. The encoded protein is CASSVPGTRDRDTQYF.

This CDR3 is CASSSPGRREGTQYF. Here the CDR3 DNA reads TGTGCCAGCAGTTCCCCGGGACGCCGTGAGGGTACGCAGTATTTT. The chain has TRBV5-4 and TRBJ2-3; D may correspond to TRBD1 or TRBD2 (5 bases each). V shed 5 bases and J shed 8 bases, with 21 bases lying between them. This CDR3 has 15 residues. CDR1 and CDR2 (germline): SGHNT, YYREEE (reference sequence).

The CDR3 loop reads CASSLGEGAQDGYTF. CDR3 nucleotides: TGTGCCAGCAGCTTGGGGGAGGGGGCGCAGGATGGCTACACCTTC. The chain uses TRBV5-4 and TRBJ1-2, with TRBD1 identical over 7 bases. J was trimmed by 6 bases and V by 0 bases; bases with no gene match: 8. Germline V lookup: CDR1 SGHNT, CDR2 YYREEE (reference sequence). The CDR3 is 15 residues long.

This chain joins TRBV7-2 and TRBJ2-3, with D possibly matching TRBD2 (6 bases). The germline gives CDR1 SGHTA, CDR2 FQGNSA. The CDR3 extends over 16 amino acids. V was pared by 5 bases and J by 0 bases, with 15 bases between. CDR3 DNA sequence: TGTGCCAGCAGCACGACCACTCGGGGGAGCACAGATACGCAGTATTTT. Amino acid sequence: CASSTTTRGSTDTQYF.

This rearrangement joins TRBV27 to TRBJ1-2, with unresolved D. The CDR3 is 12 residues long. V shed 5 bases and J shed 2 bases, with 6 bases lying between them. Germline values: CDR1 MNHEY, CDR2 SMNVEV (reference sequence). The CDR3 loop is CASSTENYGYTF. CDR3 coding DNA: TGTGCCAGCAGTACCGAGAACTATGGCTACACCTTC.

This rearrangement joins TRBV9 to TRBJ1-5; TRBD1 aligns across 7 bases. V trimming: 0 bases; J trimming: 10 bases; junction bases outside the gene matches: 10. The CDR3 contains 15 residues. Germline V lookup: CDR1 SGDLS, CDR2 YYNGEE. The DNA for the CDR3 is TGTGCCAGCAGCGTAGATGGAGGGGGCGTCGGACCCCAGCATTTT. It is translated as CASSVDGGGVGPQHF.

J is TRBJ1-1 and V is TRBV11-2; possible D gene TRBD1, 5 bases. V shed 5 bases and J shed 11 bases, with 24 bases lying between them. The CDR3 is 15 residues long. Germline V gives CDR1 SGHAT, CDR2 FQNNGV. Here the CDR3 reads CASSLLLGRGEVAFF. Written as DNA, the CDR3 is TGTGCCAGCAGCCTCCTACTAGGACGGGGGGAGGTGGCTTTCTTT.

The gene calls are TRBV6-1 and TRBJ1-3; 9 nucleotides line up with TRBD1. The J segment lost 3 bases and the V segment lost 6 bases, leaving 3 bases of the junction unmatched. Looked up from germline, CDR1 is MNHNS and CDR2 is SASEGT. This CDR3 has 14 residues. The DNA for the CDR3 is TGTGCCAGCAGAGCGACAGGGGGTGGAAACACCATATATTTT. It encodes CASRATGGGNTIYF.

J is TRBJ2-5 and V is TRBV5-1; 12 positions match TRBD2. Germline CDR1 and CDR2: SGHRS and YFSETQ. There are 17 residues in the CDR3. The J segment lost 5 bases and the V segment lost 4 bases, leaving 12 bases of the junction unmatched. The CDR3 region is CASSSTLAGGGSETQYF. The CDR3 DNA sequence: TGCGCCAGCAGCAGTACACTAGCGGGAGGAGGATCGGAGACCCAGTACTTC. Drawing the rest from reference TRBV5-1 and TRBJ2-5, the complete variable domain is KAGVTQTPRYLIKTRGQQVTLSCSPISGHRSVSWYQQTPGQGLQFLFEYFSETQRNKGNFPGRFSGRQFSNSRSEMNVSTLELGDSALYLCASSSTLAGGGSETQYFGPGTRLLVL.

J is TRBJ2-1 and V is TRBV27; D unclear. V lost 5 bases, J lost 0 bases, and 8 bases lay in between. Germline V gene lookup returns CDR1 MNHEY and CDR2 SMNVEV (reference sequence). This CDR3 comprises 14 residues. As DNA, the CDR3 is TGTGCCAGCAGTAATAGGGACTCCTACAATGAGCAGTTCTTC. Its protein product is CASSNRDSYNEQFF.

The chain employs TRBV11-2 and TRBJ2-3; D remains ambiguous. Trimming removed 5 bases from V and 1 base from J, with 4 bases in between. Germline values: CDR1 SGHAT, CDR2 FQNNGV. This CDR3 has 12 amino acids. In DNA form, the CDR3 reads TGTGCCAGCAGCACCCGCACAGATACGCAGTATTTT. Translated, it gives CASSTRTDTQYF.

The rearrangement uses TRBV5-4 and TRBJ1-2; 8 bases fit TRBD1. The CDR3 loop spans 14 amino acids. J was trimmed by 5 bases and V by 4 bases; bases with no gene match: 7. The germline CDR1 and CDR2 sequences are SGHNT and YYREEE (reference sequence). For the CDR3, the DNA is TGTGCCAGCAGCGCACAGGGGGGCGAGTATGGCTACACCTTC. The encoded protein is CASSAQGGEYGYTF.

In its sample, this clone was seen once. The chain combines TRBV9 with TRBJ1-2; D is perhaps TRBD1 (5 bases). The V and J ends lost 3 bases and 8 bases respectively, with 14 bases between them. Germline V gives CDR1 SGDLS, CDR2 YYNGEE. The CDR3 runs to 13 residues. In nucleotides, the CDR3 is TGTGCCAGCAGCGGTGCCTCAGGGACCGGCTACACCTTC. It yields the protein CASSGASGTGYTF.

The chain employs TRBV15 and TRBJ2-3, with D uncertain. This CDR3 is built from 16 residues. The germline CDR1 and CDR2 sequences are LNHNV and YYDKDF (reference sequence). V lost 0 bases, J lost 7 bases, and 17 bases lay in between. The CDR3 DNA reads as TGTGCCACCAGCAGAGATCTGGTTAGGGCAGGACATACGCAGTATTTT. Translated: CATSRDLVRAGHTQYF. Full variable domain (missing parts from reference TRBV15 and TRBJ2-3): DAMVIQNPRYQVTQFGKPVTLSCSQTLNHNVMYWYQQKSSQAPKLLFHYYDKDFNNEADTPDNFQSRRPNTSFCFLDIRSPGLGDTAMYLCATSRDLVRAGHTQYFGPGTRLTVL.

CDR3 sequence reads: CASSQAQRGDYLNEQFF. The CDR3 nucleotides read TGTGCCAGCAGCCAAGCCCAGCGGGGCGATTACCTCAATGAGCAGTTCTTC. The V and J genes are TRBV4-2 and TRBJ2-1, with 7 bases lining up with TRBD2. The CDR3 contains 17 residues. Germline CDR1 LGHNA, CDR2 YNFKEQ. V shed 1 base, J shed 6 bases, and the junction held 12 bases outside the gene matches.

The chain combines TRBV27 with TRBJ1-5; D is unclear. There are 15 residues in the CDR3. The germline V and J ends were trimmed by 3 bases and 2 bases, with 11 bases remaining between them. Looked up from germline, CDR1 is MNHEY and CDR2 is SMNVEV (reference sequence). DNA of the CDR3: TGTGCCAGCAGTTTTCTGAGGGCTCGCAATCAGCCCCAGCATTTT. Protein sequence: CASSFLRARNQPQHF.